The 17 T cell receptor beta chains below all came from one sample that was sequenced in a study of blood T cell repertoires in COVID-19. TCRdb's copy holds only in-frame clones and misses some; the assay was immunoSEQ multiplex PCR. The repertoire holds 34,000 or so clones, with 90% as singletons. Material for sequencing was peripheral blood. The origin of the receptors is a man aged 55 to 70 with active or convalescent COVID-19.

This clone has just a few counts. This CDR3 reads CASSPYETGDYGYTF. The CDR3 DNA follows: TGTGCCAGCTCACCATATGAGACAGGGGATTATGGCTACACCTTC. This chain links TRBV18 with TRBJ1-2; 8 positions match TRBD1. The V segment lost 2 bases and the J segment 5 bases; nucleotides outside the gene matches: 7. Germline CDR1 is KGHSH and CDR2 is LQKENI. CDR3 length: 15 amino acids. Variable domain in full (rest from reference TRBV18 and TRBJ1-2): NAGVMQNPRHLVRRRGQEARLRCSPMKGHSHVYWYRQLPEEGLKFMVYLQKENIIDESGMPKERFSAEFPKEGPSILRIQQVVRGDSAAYFCASSPYETGDYGYTFGSGTRLTVV.

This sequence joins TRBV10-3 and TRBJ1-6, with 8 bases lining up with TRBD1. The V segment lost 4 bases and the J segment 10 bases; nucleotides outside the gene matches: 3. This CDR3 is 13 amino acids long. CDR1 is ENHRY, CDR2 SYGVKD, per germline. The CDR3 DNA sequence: TGTGCCATCAGTGGGACAGGGTACTCACCCCTCCACTTT. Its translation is CAISGTGYSPLHF.

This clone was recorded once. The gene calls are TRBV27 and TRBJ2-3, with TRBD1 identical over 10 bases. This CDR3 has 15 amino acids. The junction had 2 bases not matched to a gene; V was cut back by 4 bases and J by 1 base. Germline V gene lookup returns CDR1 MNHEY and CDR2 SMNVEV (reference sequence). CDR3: CASSSGTGGTDTQYF. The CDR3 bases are TGTGCCAGCAGTTCAGGGACAGGGGGCACAGATACGCAGTATTTT.

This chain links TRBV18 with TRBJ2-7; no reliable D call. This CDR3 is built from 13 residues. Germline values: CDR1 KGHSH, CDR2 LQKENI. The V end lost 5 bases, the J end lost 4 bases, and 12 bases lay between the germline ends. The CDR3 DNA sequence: TGTGCCAGCTCAGCAGGCCCACAGTACGAGCAGTACTTC. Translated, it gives CASSAGPQYEQYF.

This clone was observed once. CDR3 DNA sequence: TGTGCCAGCAGTGAGTCTAGAAGGAACACTGAAGCTTTCTTT. This gives the protein CASSESRRNTEAFF. The chain couples TRBV2 to TRBJ1-1, with D uncertain. Germline V gene lookup returns CDR1 SNHLY and CDR2 FYNNEI. The CDR3 is made up of 14 amino acids. Between the trimmed V and J ends, which lost 3 bases and 1 base, there was a span of 9 bases. Together with reference TRBV2 and TRBJ1-1, the CDR3 gives the full variable domain: EPEVTQTPSHQVTQMGQEVILRCVPISNHLYFYWYRQILGQKVEFLVSFYNNEISEKSEIFDDQFSVERPDGSNFTLKIRSTKLEDSAMYFCASSESRRNTEAFFGQGTRLTVV.

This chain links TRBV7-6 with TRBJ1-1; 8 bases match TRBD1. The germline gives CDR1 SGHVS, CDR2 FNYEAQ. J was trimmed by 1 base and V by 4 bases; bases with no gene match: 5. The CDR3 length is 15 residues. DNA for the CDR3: TGTGCCAGCAGCTCAATGGGACAGGCGAACACTGAAGCTTTCTTT. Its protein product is CASSSMGQANTEAFF.

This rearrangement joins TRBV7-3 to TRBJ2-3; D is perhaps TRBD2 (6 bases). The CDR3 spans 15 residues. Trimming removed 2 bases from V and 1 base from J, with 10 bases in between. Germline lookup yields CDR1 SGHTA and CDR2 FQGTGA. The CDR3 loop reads CASSLAGFGTDTQYF. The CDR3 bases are TGTGCCAGCAGCTTAGCGGGATTTGGCACAGATACGCAGTATTTT.

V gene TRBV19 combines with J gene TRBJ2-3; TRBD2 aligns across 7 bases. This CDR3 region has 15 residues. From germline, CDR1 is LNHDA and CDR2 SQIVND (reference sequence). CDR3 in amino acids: CAAREGNTYRSTQYF. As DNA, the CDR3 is TGTGCAGCCAGGGAGGGAAACACGTATCGGAGTACGCAGTATTTT.

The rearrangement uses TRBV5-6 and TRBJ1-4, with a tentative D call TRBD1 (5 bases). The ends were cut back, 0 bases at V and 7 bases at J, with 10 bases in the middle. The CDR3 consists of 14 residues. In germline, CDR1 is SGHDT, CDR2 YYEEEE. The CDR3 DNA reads TGTGCCAGCAGCTTGGGACAGTCGGGTGAAAAACTGTTTTTT. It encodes CASSLGQSGEKLFF.

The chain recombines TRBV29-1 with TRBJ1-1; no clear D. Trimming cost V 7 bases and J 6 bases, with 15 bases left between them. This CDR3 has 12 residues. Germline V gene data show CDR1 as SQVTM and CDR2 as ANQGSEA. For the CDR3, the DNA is TGCAGCGGTTATACGGGGAGGGCTGAAGCTTTCTTT. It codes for CSGYTGRAEAFF.

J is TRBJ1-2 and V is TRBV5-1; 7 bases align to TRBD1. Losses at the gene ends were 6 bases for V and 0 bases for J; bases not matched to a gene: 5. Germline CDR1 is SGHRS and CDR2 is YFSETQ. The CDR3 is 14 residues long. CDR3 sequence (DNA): TGCGCCAGCACCGGACAGGATCCTAACTATGGCTACACCTTC. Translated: CASTGQDPNYGYTF.

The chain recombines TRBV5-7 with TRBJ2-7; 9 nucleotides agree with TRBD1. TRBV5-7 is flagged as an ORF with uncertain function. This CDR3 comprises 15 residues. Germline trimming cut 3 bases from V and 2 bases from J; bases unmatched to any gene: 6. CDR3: CASSSWTGATYEQYF. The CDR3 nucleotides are TGTGCCAGCAGCTCGTGGACAGGGGCCACCTACGAGCAGTACTTC.

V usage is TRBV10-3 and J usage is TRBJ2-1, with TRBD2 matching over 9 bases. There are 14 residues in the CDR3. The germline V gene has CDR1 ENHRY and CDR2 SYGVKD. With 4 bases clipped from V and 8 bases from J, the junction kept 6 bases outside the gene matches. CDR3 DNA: TGTGCCATCAGTGCTAGCGGGAAACAGGATGAGCAGTTCTTC. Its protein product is CAISASGKQDEQFF.

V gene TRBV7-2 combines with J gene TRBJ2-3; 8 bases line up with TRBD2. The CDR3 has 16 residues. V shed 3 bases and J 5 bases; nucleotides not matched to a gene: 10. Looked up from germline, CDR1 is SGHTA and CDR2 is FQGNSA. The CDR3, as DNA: TGTGCCAGCAGCTTGAGGAGCGGGAGCTTGGTAGATACGCAGTATTTT. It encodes CASSLRSGSLVDTQYF. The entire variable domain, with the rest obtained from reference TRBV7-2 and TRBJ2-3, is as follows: GAGVSQSPSNKVTEKGKDVELRCDPISGHTALYWYRQSLGQGLEFLIYFQGNSAPDKSGLPSDRFSAERTGGSVSTLTIQRTQQEDSAVYLCASSLRSGSLVDTQYFGPGTRLTVL.

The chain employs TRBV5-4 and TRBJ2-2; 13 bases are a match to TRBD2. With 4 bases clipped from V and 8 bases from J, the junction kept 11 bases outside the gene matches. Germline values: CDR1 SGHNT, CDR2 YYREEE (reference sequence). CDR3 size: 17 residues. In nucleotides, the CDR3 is TGTGCCAGCAGCCCCTCCGGGACTAGCGGGATACGTGGGGAGCTGTTTTTT. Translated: CASSPSGTSGIRGELFF.

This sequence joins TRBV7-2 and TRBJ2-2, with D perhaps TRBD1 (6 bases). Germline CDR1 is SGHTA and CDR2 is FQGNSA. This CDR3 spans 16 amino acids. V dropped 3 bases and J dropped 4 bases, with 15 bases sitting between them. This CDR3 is CASSFWPQGPTGELFF. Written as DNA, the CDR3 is TGTGCCAGCAGCTTCTGGCCACAGGGCCCCACCGGGGAGCTGTTTTTT.

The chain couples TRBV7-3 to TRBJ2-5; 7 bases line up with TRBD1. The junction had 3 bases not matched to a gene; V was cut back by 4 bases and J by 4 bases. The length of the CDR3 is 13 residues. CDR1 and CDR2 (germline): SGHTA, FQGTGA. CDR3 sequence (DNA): TGTGCCAGCAGCTCCAACAGGGGAGAGACCCAGTACTTC. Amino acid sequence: CASSSNRGETQYF.